What follows are 16 T cell receptor beta chains derived from one specimen sequenced in a study of blood T cell repertoires in COVID-19. This table comes from immunoSEQ multiplex PCR, and its TCRdb copy is limited to in-frame clones, with some not included. The profile covers around 400,000 clones, with 87% appearing a single time and 2.3% taken by the ten largest. Material for sequencing was peripheral blood. These TCRs come from an older woman with COVID-19, enrolled during active disease.

This chain joins TRBV28 and TRBJ2-1; D unclear. The germline V gene encodes CDR1 MDHEN and CDR2 SYDVKM. The CDR3 contains 11 residues. Trimming stripped 3 bases from V and 10 bases from J, with 7 bases between. DNA for the CDR3: TGTGCCAGCAGTTTCCTTGCGGAGCAGTTCTTC. The encoded protein is CASSFLAEQFF.

This clone has only one observation. The gene calls are TRBV2 and TRBJ1-5; D might be TRBD1 (6 bases). The germline V gene has CDR1 SNHLY and CDR2 FYNNEI. This CDR3 has 15 amino acids. V was cut by 5 bases and J by 0 bases, with 11 bases left in between. CDR3 in DNA: TGTGCCAGCAGTTCGACAGGATTTAGCAATCAGCCCCAGCATTTT. As protein: CASSSTGFSNQPQHF. Drawing the rest from reference TRBV2 and TRBJ1-5, the complete variable domain is EPEVTQTPSHQVTQMGQEVILRCVPISNHLYFYWYRQILGQKVEFLVSFYNNEISEKSEIFDDQFSVERPDGSNFTLKIRSTKLEDSAMYFCASSSTGFSNQPQHFGDGTRLSIL.

CDR3 sequence (DNA): TGTGCCAGCAGCCCGGAGGGGATCGTGGCAGATACGCAGTATTTT. Translation: CASSPEGIVADTQYF. The chain is built from TRBV7-3 and TRBJ2-3; TRBD2 is a possible D gene (6 bases). This CDR3 has 15 amino acids. Germline V gives CDR1 SGHTA, CDR2 FQGTGA. V shed 5 bases and J shed 4 bases, with 16 bases lying between them. Based on the CDR3 plus reference TRBV7-3 and TRBJ2-3, the full variable domain is GAGVSQTPSNKVTEKGKYVELRCDPISGHTALYWYRQSLGQGPEFLIYFQGTGAADDSGLPNDRFFAVRPEGSVSTLKIQRTERGDSAVYLCASSPEGIVADTQYFGPGTRLTVL.

This clone was detected a few times. The chain links TRBV7-3 to TRBJ2-1, with 11 bases identical to TRBD2. Germline CDR1 is SGHTA and CDR2 is FQGTGA. This CDR3 has 16 residues. After removal of 3 bases from V and 7 bases from J, the junction contained 8 bases not matched to a gene. The CDR3 coding sequence is TGTGCCAGCAGCTTTAGCGGGGGGGCCAGTTTTAATGAGCAGTTCTTC. The encoded protein is CASSFSGGASFNEQFF.

This clone turned up a few times. CDR3 DNA: TGTGCCAGCTCCGAGATCCGGGGTTCGGGGGAAGCTTTCTTT. Translated, it gives CASSEIRGSGEAFF. The chain employs TRBV18 and TRBJ1-1, with unresolved D. From germline, CDR1 is KGHSH and CDR2 LQKENI. V lost 6 bases to trimming and J lost 8 bases, with 19 bases between them. The CDR3 runs to 14 residues.

J is TRBJ1-5 and V is TRBV6-4; weak D call: TRBD1 (6 bases). The length of the CDR3 is 12 residues. V lost 6 bases and J lost 7, with 10 bases in between. Germline CDR1 MRHNA, CDR2 SNTAGT. CDR3 coding DNA: TGTGCCAGCAGGTACAGGGCCCAGCCCCAGCATTTT. This encodes CASRYRAQPQHF.

The chain carries TRBV28 and TRBJ2-4; 9 bases agree with TRBD1. Trimming took 1 base from V and 0 from J; bases not matched to a gene: 7. The V gene's germline CDR1 is MDHEN and CDR2 SYDVKM. CDR3 length: 18 amino acids. CDR3 nucleotide sequence: TGTGCCAGCAGTTTATTTGGACAGGGGACTCTAGCCAAAAACATTCAGTACTTC. Its protein product is CASSLFGQGTLAKNIQYF.

The V call is TRBV5-1, the J call TRBJ2-7; 8 bases match TRBD1. The CDR3 is made up of 15 amino acids. The junction had 7 bases not matched to a gene; V was cut back by 1 base and J by 4 bases. Germline lookup yields CDR1 SGHRS and CDR2 YFSETQ. CDR3 nucleotide sequence: TGCGCCAGCAGCTTGTATCCAGGGGGCAGTTACGAGCAGTACTTC. Translated, it gives CASSLYPGGSYEQYF.

This clone was detected only once. This chain connects TRBV14 to TRBJ1-4; possibly TRBD1 for D (5 bases). The CDR3 is 15 amino acids. V gave up 3 bases and J gave up 6 bases, with 14 bases separating them. CDR1 and CDR2 (germline): SGHDN, FVKESK. The CDR3 reads CASSQTRGVYEKLFF. The CDR3 coding sequence is TGTGCCAGCAGCCAGACCCGGGGGGTTTATGAAAAACTGTTTTTT.

The rearrangement links TRBV27 to TRBJ2-7; D is uncertain. Germline V lookup: CDR1 MNHEY, CDR2 SMNVEV (reference sequence). With 2 bases removed from V and 0 bases from J, the gap between germline ends came to 11 bases. The CDR3 consists of 15 residues. CDR3 in DNA: TGTGCCAGCAGTTTACTATTGAAAAGCTCCTACGAGCAGTACTTC. Translated, it gives CASSLLLKSSYEQYF.

In this sample, this clone turned up once. The chain links TRBV15 to TRBJ1-5; D possibly corresponds to TRBD1 (6 bases). This CDR3 has 13 amino acids. Trimming removed 8 bases at V and 7 bases at J, with 15 bases between. Germline V lookup: CDR1 LNHNV, CDR2 YYDKDF (reference sequence). CDR3 protein: CATGGRGRQPQHF. CDR3 bases: TGTGCCACCGGGGGCAGGGGCCGGCAGCCCCAGCATTTT.

V gene TRBV9 combines with J gene TRBJ2-5, with TRBD2 matching over 9 bases. V trimming: 0 bases; J trimming: 14 bases; junction bases outside the gene matches: 8. Germline V CDR1 and CDR2: SGDLS, YYNGEE. The CDR3 is 13 residues long. CDR3 DNA: TGTGCCAGCAGCGTAGGGCTAGCGGGGCCCACATACTTC. It encodes CASSVGLAGPTYF.

The rearrangement joins TRBV6-5 to TRBJ2-7, with TRBD2 identical over 9 bases. Trimming removed 4 bases from V and 4 bases from J; junction bases left unmatched: 8. This CDR3 contains 15 residues. From germline, CDR1 is MNHEY and CDR2 SVGAGI. The chain's CDR3 is CASSSPGLAGYEQYF. The CDR3 nucleotides read TGTGCCAGCAGTTCGCCGGGACTAGCAGGTTACGAGCAGTACTTC.

The V and J genes are TRBV3-1 (or the pseudogene TRBV3-2) and TRBJ2-1; 7 nucleotides line up with TRBD2. Germline V gives CDR1 LGHDT, CDR2 YNNKEL (reference sequence). CDR3 length: 15 residues. J gave up 1 base and V 6 bases, and 6 bases lay outside the gene matches. The CDR3 reads CASSSSGESYNEQFF. As DNA, the CDR3 is TGTGCCAGCAGTTCAAGCGGGGAATCCTACAATGAGCAGTTCTTC.

This clone was counted a few times. CDR3 in amino acids: CATSEAPSGTQYF. As DNA, the CDR3 is TGTGCCACCAGTGAAGCTCCTAGTGGTACGCAGTATTTT. The chain joins TRBV24-1 to TRBJ2-3; D not certain. CDR1 and CDR2 from the germline V gene are KGHDR and SFDVKD. CDR3 length: 13 residues. Trimming left V 4 bases short and J 8 bases short, with 12 bases between.

V is TRBV7-3 and J is TRBJ2-2; 11 bases are shared with TRBD2. Germline V lookup: CDR1 SGHTA, CDR2 FQGTGA. CDR3 length equals 17 residues. Trimming cost V 5 bases and J 6 bases; bases outside gene matches: 11. The CDR3 sequence: CASSEASGGLSAGELFF. The CDR3 nucleotides are TGTGCCAGCAGCGAAGCTAGCGGGGGGCTATCGGCCGGGGAGCTGTTTTTT.